This TCR beta chain was sequenced during a study of multiple sclerosis patients with progressive multifocal leukoencephalopathy. Study-level findings and limits: Expanded clones at PML onset predated and persisted through natalizumab therapy.

Concerning this clone: Its antigen remains unidentified.

Time point of the sample: before natalizumab initiation. The germline V and J ends were trimmed by 0 bases and 8 bases, with 8 bases remaining between them. The CDR3 runs to 12 residues. Looked up from germline, CDR1 is MNHNS and CDR2 is SASEGT. The survey-level immunoSEQ assay was used. Synthetic inline TR CDR3 controls covering all V-J pairings were spiked into each PCR. Produced via immunoSEQ multiplex PCR; TCRdb's table is partial and in-frame only. The table includes some 31,000 clones, 89% detected once. The TCR originated in a human donor with multiple sclerosis. Sample: PBMCs. The chain recombines TRBV6-1 with TRBJ2-7, with no clear D. The CDR3 sequence: CASSEAPTKQYF. The CDR3 nucleotides are TGTGCCAGCAGTGAAGCTCCTACGAAGCAGTACTTC.